The 9 T cell receptor beta chains below come from one sample, sequenced in a study of cytomegalovirus exposure and HLA in healthy donors. Sequenced by immunoSEQ multiplex PCR; TCRdb stores in-frame clones only, minus some. The table records 100,000 to 150,000 clones, over 85% of them present only once. The sample taken for sequencing was PBMCs. Receptors originate from a man aged 25 to 40 in good health and CMV-seronegative.

The gene calls are TRBV18 and TRBJ1-1; D remains ambiguous. Germline CDR1 is KGHSH and CDR2 is LQKENI. This CDR3 spans 15 amino acids. The V gene lost 2 bases and the J gene lost 1 base, with 11 bases spanning the gap. CDR3 protein: CASSPSLDQNTEAFF. In DNA form, the CDR3 reads TGTGCCAGCTCACCATCGCTAGACCAGAACACTGAAGCTTTCTTT.

The chain is built from TRBV7-6 and TRBJ2-1; 9 bases map to TRBD2. V lost 2 bases and J lost 8; bases outside the gene matches: 7. Germline lookup yields CDR1 SGHVS and CDR2 FNYEAQ. The length of the CDR3 is 15 residues. The CDR3 region has the DNA TGTGCCAGCAGCTTAAGGGGCGGGGGGGCGTATGAGCAGTTCTTC. It encodes CASSLRGGGAYEQFF.

The rearrangement joins TRBV15 to TRBJ1-5, with D perhaps TRBD1 (6 bases). The CDR3 spans 17 residues. Looked up from germline, CDR1 is LNHNV and CDR2 is YYDKDF (reference sequence). The V end was cut by 0 bases, the J end by 0 bases, with 12 bases between. CDR3 sequence reads: CATSRDVPGASNQPQHF. The CDR3 DNA sequence: TGTGCCACCAGCAGAGATGTCCCAGGGGCTAGCAATCAGCCCCAGCATTTT. Drawing the rest from reference TRBV15 and TRBJ1-5, the complete variable domain is DAMVIQNPRYQVTQFGKPVTLSCSQTLNHNVMYWYQQKSSQAPKLLFHYYDKDFNNEADTPDNFQSRRPNTSFCFLDIRSPGLGDTAMYLCATSRDVPGASNQPQHFGDGTRLSIL.

The CDR3 sequence: CASTPTAPSEQYF. Here the CDR3 DNA reads TGTGCCAGCACCCCAACGGCTCCTAGCGAGCAGTACTTC. The chain links TRBV7-9 to TRBJ2-7; D gene uncertain. Germline V gives CDR1 SEHNR, CDR2 FQNEAQ (reference sequence). The CDR3 sequence is 13 residues long. Trimming removed 7 bases at V and 6 bases at J, with 16 bases between.

The chain is built from TRBV4-1 and TRBJ2-7; tentatively, D is TRBD1 (5 bases). This CDR3 contains 13 residues. Trimming took 4 bases from V and 2 from J, leaving 9 bases between them. From germline, CDR1 is MGHRA and CDR2 YSYEKL. Written as DNA, the CDR3 is TGCGCCAGCAGCCCGACAGATACCTACGAGCAGTACTTC. Amino acids: CASSPTDTYEQYF.

The genes are TRBV5-4 and TRBJ2-7; D is undetermined. Trimming cost V 0 bases and J 2 bases, with 12 bases left between them. Looked up from germline, CDR1 is SGHNT and CDR2 is YYREEE (reference sequence). The CDR3 runs 15 residues. This CDR3 is CASSLGQALPYEQYF. In nucleotides, the CDR3 is TGTGCCAGCAGCTTGGGGCAGGCCCTTCCCTACGAGCAGTACTTC.

The chain has TRBV6-1 and TRBJ1-2; possibly TRBD1 for D (5 bases). The CDR3 is 14 amino acids. V lost 3 bases and J lost 4, with 12 bases in between. In germline, CDR1 is MNHNS, CDR2 SASEGT. CDR3 in DNA: TGTGCCAGCAGTGATAGGGGTTTGAGCTATGGCTACACCTTC. Translation: CASSDRGLSYGYTF.

The J gene is TRBJ2-5, the V gene TRBV2; possible D gene TRBD2, 5 bases. V was cut by 6 bases and J by 3 bases, with 11 bases left in between. Per germline, CDR1 SNHLY and CDR2 FYNNEI. The CDR3 consists of 13 residues. The CDR3 spells CASSQREKETQYF. As DNA, the CDR3 is TGTGCCAGCAGCCAAAGGGAGAAAGAGACCCAGTACTTC.

This chain links TRBV27 with TRBJ1-2, with 9 bases fitting TRBD1. CDR1 is MNHEY, CDR2 SMNVEV, per germline (reference sequence). The CDR3 length is 15 residues. V shed 6 bases, J shed 6 bases, and the junction held 11 bases outside the gene matches. As DNA, the CDR3 is TGTGCCAGCAGCTCTGGGACAGGGTGGGGGCATGGCTACACCTTC. Translation gives CASSSGTGWGHGYTF.